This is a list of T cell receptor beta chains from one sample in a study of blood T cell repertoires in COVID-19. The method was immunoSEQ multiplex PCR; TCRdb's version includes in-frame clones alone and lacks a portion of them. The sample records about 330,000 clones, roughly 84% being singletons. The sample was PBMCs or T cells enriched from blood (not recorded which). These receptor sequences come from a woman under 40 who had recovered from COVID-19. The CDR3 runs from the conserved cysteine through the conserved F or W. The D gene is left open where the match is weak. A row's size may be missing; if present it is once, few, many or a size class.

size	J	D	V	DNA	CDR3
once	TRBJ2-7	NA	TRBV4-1	TGCGCCAGCAGCCAAGATGTAGCACAGGGAGATCGCGAGCAGTACTTC	CASSQDVAQGDREQYF
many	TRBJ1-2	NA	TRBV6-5	TGTGCCAGCAGAACCACAGTCTATGGCTACACCTTC	CASRTTVYGYTF
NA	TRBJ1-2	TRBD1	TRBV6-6	TGTGCCAGCACCCCGACAGGGGGCGATGGCTACACCTTC	CASTPTGGDGYTF
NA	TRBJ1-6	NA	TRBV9	TGTGCCAGCAGCGTAGGCGAAGCCTATAATTCACCCCTCCACTTT	CASSVGEAYNSPLHF
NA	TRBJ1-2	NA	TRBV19	TGTGCCAGTATCCCTAACAGGGCTCCTAACTATGGCTACACCTTC	CASIPNRAPNYGYTF
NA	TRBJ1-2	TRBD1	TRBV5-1	TGCGCCAGCAGCTTGGACGGACAGGGTAGCGGCTACACCTTC	CASSLDGQGSGYTF
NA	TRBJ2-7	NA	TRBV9	TGTGCCAGCAGCCCCTGGACAGACTCCTACGAGCAGTACTTC	CASSPWTDSYEQYF
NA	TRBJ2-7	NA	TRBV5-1	TGCGCCAGCAGGAGGGTGTCGGACTACGAGCAGTACTTC	CASRRVSDYEQYF
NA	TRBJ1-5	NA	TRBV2	TGTGCCAGCAGTGAAGCGACAGGCAATCAGCCCCAGCATTTT	CASSEATGNQPQHF
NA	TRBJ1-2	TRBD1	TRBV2	TGTGCCAGCAGTGAAGCGGGGACAGAGAACTATGGCTACACCTTC	CASSEAGTENYGYTF
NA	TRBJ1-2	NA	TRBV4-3	TGCGCCAGCAGCCAAGATGGGGGGGGCGCCGGCTACACCTTC	CASSQDGGGAGYTF